The rows below give T cell receptor beta chains drawn from one sample of a study of pediatric ulcerative colitis. Profiled with immunoSEQ multiplex PCR; TCRdb holds only in-frame clones, not every one. Found here are roughly 23,000 clones, 71% of them singletons; the top ten hold roughly 15%. Sample: gut tissue. These receptors originate from a boy between 10 and 17 years old with severe ulcerative colitis. The CDR3 runs from the conserved cysteine through the conserved F or W. The D gene is left open where the match is weak. Expanded clones are given a class, and other clones once, few, many or no size at all.

D: TRBD1
V: TRBV5-6
size: -
J: TRBJ1-5
DNA: TGTGCCAGCAGTTTCAGGGGGTATGGCAATCAGCCCCAGCATTTT
CDR3: CASSFRGYGNQPQHF

D: TRBD2
V: TRBV4-1
size: -
J: TRBJ2-3
DNA: TGCGCCAGCAGGACTAGCGGGCGCACAGATACGCAGTATTTT
CDR3: CASRTSGRTDTQYF

D: -
V: TRBV10-2
size: few
J: TRBJ1-1
DNA: TGCGCCAGCCTAGGGGGCACTGAAGCTTTCTTT
CDR3: CASLGGTEAFF

D: -
V: TRBV10-3
size: -
J: TRBJ1-1
DNA: TGTGCCATCCCGGGACCGGGAGGAAGTCGGACTGAAGCTTTCTTT
CDR3: CAIPGPGGSRTEAFF

D: -
V: TRBV11-2
size: -
J: TRBJ2-3
DNA: TGTGCCAGCAGCCGTTACGGGCGGAGCACAGATACGCAGTATTTT
CDR3: CASSRYGRSTDTQYF

D: TRBD1
V: TRBV19
size: few
J: TRBJ1-2
DNA: TGTGCCAGTAGGGGACAGCCGAATGGCGGCTACACCTTC
CDR3: CASRGQPNGGYTF

D: -
V: TRBV30
size: -
J: TRBJ1-6
DNA: TGTGCCTGGAGGCAATTTTTTTCACCCCTCCACTTT
CDR3: CAWRQFFSPLHF

D: TRBD1
V: TRBV19
size: few
J: TRBJ1-2
DNA: TGTGCCAGTAAAGGGACAGGGTATAGTCAACGCTATGGCTACACCTTC
CDR3: CASKGTGYSQRYGYTF

D: -
V: TRBV5-6
size: -
J: TRBJ2-7
DNA: TGTGCCAGCAGCTCGGACAGAAATACCTACGAGCAGTACTTC
CDR3: CASSSDRNTYEQYF

D: -
V: TRBV7-9
size: -
J: TRBJ1-2
DNA: TGTGCCAGCTCTGGGGGCGTCTATGGCTACACCTTC
CDR3: CASSGGVYGYTF

D: -
V: TRBV5-6
size: -
J: TRBJ2-3
DNA: TGTGCCAGCAGCGGGGCGGAGGAGTTTGCAGATACGCAGTATTTT
CDR3: CASSGAEEFADTQYF

D: -
V: TRBV19
size: -
J: TRBJ2-3
DNA: TGTGCCAGTAGTATAGACAAGCTTGGAGGGACCGATACGCAGTATTTT
CDR3: CASSIDKLGGTDTQYF

D: -
V: TRBV9
size: -
J: TRBJ1-1
DNA: TGTGCCAGCAGCGTAGCTACGGACGGCACTGAAGCTTTCTTT
CDR3: CASSVATDGTEAFF

D: -
V: TRBV19
size: -
J: TRBJ1-2
DNA: TGTGCCAGTAGCCTATTAAGGGTGCAAGGGTACGGCTACACCTTC
CDR3: CASSLLRVQGYGYTF

D: -
V: TRBV7-2
size: -
J: TRBJ1-6
DNA: TGTGCCAGCAACCCGACTGCGAGTTCACCCCTCCACTTT
CDR3: CASNPTASSPLHF

D: -
V: TRBV29-1
size: -
J: TRBJ1-5
DNA: TGCAGCGTTCAGGAAGGGGGCAATCAGCCCCAGCATTTT
CDR3: CSVQEGGNQPQHF

D: TRBD1
V: TRBV29-1
size: -
J: TRBJ2-7
DNA: TGCAGCGTTGAGAGGGGACAGGGAACCTACGAGCAGTACTTC
CDR3: CSVERGQGTYEQYF

D: TRBD1
V: TRBV9
size: -
J: TRBJ1-4
DNA: TGTGCCAGCAGCTCGGACAGGGGGGTACGTGAAAAACTGTTTTTT
CDR3: CASSSDRGVREKLFF

D: -
V: TRBV5-1
size: once
J: TRBJ1-2
DNA: TGCGCCAGCAGCTTGGTGAGCCTCGGGGGGGATGGCTACACCTTC
CDR3: CASSLVSLGGDGYTF

D: -
V: TRBV7-9
size: -
J: TRBJ2-1
DNA: TGTGCCAGCAGGACGGGGTACACTGAGCAGTTCTTC
CDR3: CASRTGYTEQFF